This T cell receptor (beta chain) was recorded in a study of T-cell reconstitution after alpha-beta-depleted transplantation in children (TCRdb year 2016). In the study overall: T-cell immune reconstitution after TCRalphabeta/CD19-depleted allogeneic hematopoietic cell transplantation in children was quantitatively tracked in the study by means of TCR repertoire profiling.

The library was built by means of PCR. The instrument was an Illumina HiSeq 2500. To normalize quantification of the TCRbeta repertoire, the TCR libraries were built with molecular barcoding that relied on unique molecular identifiers. In-frame beta chains were kept once TCRdb had trimmed the public reads at Q25 with fastp and called clones with MiXCR. Entries are consolidated by CDR3 protein sequence, retaining the most common genes and DNA. The table for this sample lists a few hundred thousand distinct CDR3 sequences; over 40% of them were counted only once. The biggest ten clones account for approximately 30% of the sample. The label giving this sample's treatment or condition can be read as: allogeneic hematopoietic cell transplantation with graft depleted of TCRalphabeta T cells and CD19 B cells. The transplant recipients were children given TCRalphabeta/CD19-depleted allogeneic hematopoietic cell grafts.

Concerning this clonotype: This receptor's antigen is unknown. No quality values exist for individual bases; no much larger clone is one base distant.

Study-wide conclusions, independent of this receptor: Hyperexpanded clone frequencies declined over subsequent months; after one year, T-cell counts and TCRbeta diversity were mostly attributed to newly produced T cells. About two months after transplant, the apparently early recovery of alphabetaT-cell counts reportedly depended on just several hundred clones that had expanded rapidly and came from non-depleted graft cells. In some patients, high TCRbeta diversity at day 60 was attributed to recipient T cells and intrathymic progenitors that had survived conditioning.

The CDR3 spans 14 residues, from the cysteine through the phenylalanine. Only the CDR3 DNA is retained, 42 bases long and in frame from the first base. CDR1 SGDLS and CDR2 YYNGEE are derived from the germline V gene. Trimming takes 8 bases off V and 5 bases off J; junction bases not matched to a gene: 12. The sample was PBMCs, taken before TCRalphabeta/CD19-depleted stem cell transplant. The origin of this receptor is a girl aged 2 to 10 with aplastic anemia, due to receive a stem cell transplant. The chain is assembled from TRBV9 and TRBJ2-7; 8 middle bases align to TRBD1. The CDR3 protein is CASGPGTGLHEQYF. Read as DNA, the sequence is TGTGCCAGTGGTCCTGGGACAGGCCTCCACGAGCAGTACTTC.